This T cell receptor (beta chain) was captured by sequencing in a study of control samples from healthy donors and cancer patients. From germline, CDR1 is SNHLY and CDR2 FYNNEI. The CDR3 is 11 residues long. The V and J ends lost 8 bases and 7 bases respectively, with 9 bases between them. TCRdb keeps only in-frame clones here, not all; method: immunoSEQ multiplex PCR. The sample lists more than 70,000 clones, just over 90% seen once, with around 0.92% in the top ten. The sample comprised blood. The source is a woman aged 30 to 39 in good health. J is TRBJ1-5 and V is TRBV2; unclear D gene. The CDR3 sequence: CASSGGQPQHF. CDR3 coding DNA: TGTGCCAGCTCCGGCGGCCAGCCCCAGCATTTT. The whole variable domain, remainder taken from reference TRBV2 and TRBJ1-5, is EPEVTQTPSHQVTQMGQEVILRCVPISNHLYFYWYRQILGQKVEFLVSFYNNEISEKSEIFDDQFSVERPDGSNFTLKIRSTKLEDSAMYFCASSGGQPQHFGDGTRLSIL.